Listed here are 13 T cell receptor beta chains from one sample, sequenced in a study of blood T cells in healthy people across ages. Sample-barcoded 5' priming and a J-beta primer mix drove a second PCR of about 6 to 12 cycles. MiXCR was run by TCRdb on the 5' RACE reads, yielding one entry per CDR3 protein. The repertoire holds just under 900,000 distinct CDR3 sequences, with under 30% as singletons. Sequencing was done on a sample of blood. Every receptor here comes from a woman older than 75 in good health.

The sample holds many counts of this clonotype. The J gene is TRBJ2-3, the V gene TRBV12-3 or TRBV12-4; D ambiguous. The CDR3 spans 14 residues. Trimming cost V 0 bases and J 2 bases, with 6 bases left between them. CDR3 in amino acids: CASSLAFDTDTQYF. DNA of the CDR3: TGTGCCAGCAGTTTAGCCTTTGACACAGATACGCAGTATTTT.

As concerns this clonotype: A read error may explain this, as a much larger clone is one base away. The V gene is TRBV25-1, the J gene TRBJ2-5; tentative D call: TRBD2 (5 bases). The germline V and J ends were trimmed by 5 bases and 3 bases, with 16 bases remaining between them. In germline, CDR1 is MGHDK, CDR2 SYGVNS. CDR3 length: 15 amino acids. This CDR3 reads CASSWGVSRKETQYF. DNA of the CDR3: TGTGCCAGCAGTTGGGGAGTGTCGAGAAAAGAGACCCAGTACTTC.

This chain joins TRBV10-3 and TRBJ1-1, with TRBD1 identical over 8 bases. CDR3 length equals 13 residues. Germline CDR1 is ENHRY and CDR2 is SYGVKD. CDR3 amino acids: CTTRMDRDTEAFF. In DNA form, the CDR3 reads TGTACCACGCGGATGGACAGGGACACTGAAGCTTTCTTT.

At least ten counts were recorded for this clonotype. The chain combines TRBV6-6 with TRBJ2-4; D may be TRBD2 (5 bases). Germline-derived CDR1 and CDR2 are MNHNY and SVGAGI (reference sequence). CDR3 length: 15 amino acids. V lost 7 bases, J lost 2 bases, and 15 bases lay in between. For the CDR3, the DNA is TGTGCCAGCACCCTGACTAATTCCCCCAAAAACATTCAGTACTTC. Translation: CASTLTNSPKNIQYF.

This clonotype was recorded many times. The V call is TRBV11-2, the J call TRBJ2-7; 9 bases line up with TRBD2. CDR1 SGHAT and CDR2 FQNNGV come from the germline V gene. This CDR3 comprises 16 residues. V was pared by 5 bases and J by 1 base, with 9 bases of the junction left unmatched. The CDR3 nucleotides read TGTGCCAGCAGCCCTCTGCGCGGGGGGGCATCCTACGAGCAGTACTTC. It yields the protein CASSPLRGGASYEQYF.

This clonotype was counted a few times. Since a much larger clone is just one base distant, this may be a read error. The CDR3 spells CATSRDRVSDNEQYF. Here the CDR3 DNA reads TGTGCCACCAGCAGAGATCGGGTTAGCGACAATGAGCAGTACTTC. V gene TRBV15 combines with J gene TRBJ2-7, with a tentative D call TRBD2 (5 bases). Trimming cost V 0 bases and J 7 bases, with 16 bases left between them. The CDR3 consists of 15 residues. CDR1 LNHNV and CDR2 YYDKDF come from the germline V gene (reference sequence).

V usage is TRBV5-1 and J usage is TRBJ2-3, with TRBD2 identical over 8 bases. The CDR3 is 16 amino acids. With V trimmed by 5 bases and J by 3 bases, 11 bases remained unmatched. CDR1 is SGHRS and CDR2 is YFSETQ in the germline V gene. The CDR3 coding sequence is TGCGCCAGCAGACAAACCGGGACTAGATTTACAGATACGCAGTATTTT. Protein sequence: CASRQTGTRFTDTQYF. Based on the CDR3 plus reference TRBV5-1 and TRBJ2-3, the full variable domain is KAGVTQTPRYLIKTRGQQVTLSCSPISGHRSVSWYQQTPGQGLQFLFEYFSETQRNKGNFPGRFSGRQFSNSRSEMNVSTLELGDSALYLCASRQTGTRFTDTQYFGPGTRLTVL.

This clonotype was seen only a few times. The chain carries TRBV7-2 and TRBJ2-3; D is undetermined. Germline lookup yields CDR1 SGHTA and CDR2 FQGNSA. There are 14 residues in the CDR3. Trimming cost V 5 bases and J 4 bases, with 13 bases left between them. The CDR3 sequence: CASSRIYQADTQYF. CDR3 nucleotide sequence: TGTGCCAGCAGCCGTATTTACCAGGCAGATACGCAGTATTTT.

Concerning this clonotype itself: A much larger clone is a single base away; this may be a read error. The chain recombines TRBV4-3 with TRBJ2-3; D might be TRBD2 (7 bases). The CDR3 loop spans 17 amino acids. The V gene's germline CDR1 is LGHNA and CDR2 YSLEER. Trimming took 1 base from V and 2 from J, leaving 16 bases between them. The CDR3 reads CASSQGRRGPYTDTQYF. The DNA of the CDR3 is TGCGCCAGCAGCCAAGGGAGGCGGGGGCCCTACACAGATACGCAGTATTTT.

About this clonotype itself: A much bigger clone sits one base away, suggesting this may be a read error. V and J are TRBV6-6 and TRBJ2-5; 8 bases line up with TRBD1. The J call is doubtful: the DNA matches TRBJ2-7 better. This CDR3 is 13 amino acids long. Germline-derived CDR1 and CDR2 are MNHNY and SVGAGI (reference sequence). The CDR3 region is CASSTGGEYEQYF. CDR3 nucleotide sequence: TGTGCCAGCAGCACAGGGGGTGAATACGAGCAGTACTTC.

Remarks on this clonotype: This may be a read error: a much more frequent sequence differs by one nucleotide. CDR3 DNA: TGTGCCAGCAGCTTAGGGCAGGGGACGACCTACGAGCAGTTCTTC. Residues: CASSLGQGTTYEQFF. This chain joins TRBV7-2 and TRBJ2-1, with a tentative D call TRBD1 (6 bases). Looked up from germline, CDR1 is SGHTA and CDR2 is FQGNSA. The germline V and J ends were trimmed by 1 base and 10 bases, with 17 bases remaining between them. The length of the CDR3 is 15 residues.

This clonotype has just a few counts. The genes are TRBV7-9 and TRBJ1-2; D is ambiguous. V lost 7 bases, J lost 2 bases, and 8 bases lay in between. The V gene's germline CDR1 is SEHNR and CDR2 FQNEAQ (reference sequence). The CDR3 spans 12 residues. The CDR3 DNA is TGTGCCAGCAATGGGGTAAACTATGGCTACACCTTC. Translation: CASNGVNYGYTF. Full variable domain (remainder filled in from reference TRBV7-9 and TRBJ1-2): DTGVSQNPRHKITKRGQNVTFRCDPISEHNRLYWYRQTLGQGPEFLTYFQNEAQLEKSRLLSDRFSAERPKGSFSTLEIQRTEQGDSAMYLCASNGVNYGYTFGSGTRLTVV.

This clonotype was picked up many times. This chain joins TRBV20-1 and TRBJ1-1, with TRBD1 matching 9 bases. The CDR3 length is 15 residues. V shed 5 bases, J shed 3 bases, and the junction held 10 bases outside the gene matches. Germline V gene data show CDR1 as DFQATT and CDR2 as SNEGSKA (reference sequence). CDR3: CSASGTGTGDTEAFF. In nucleotides, the CDR3 is TGCAGTGCTTCCGGGACAGGGACCGGGGACACTGAAGCTTTCTTT.